The source of this TCR beta chain is a study of shared clonotypes between healthy human individuals. The CDR3 is made up of 18 amino acids. The germline V and J ends were trimmed by 0 bases and 0 bases, with 15 bases remaining between them. The V gene's germline CDR1 is LGHNA and CDR2 YNFKEQ. The protocol was immunoSEQ multiplex PCR, while the TCRdb copy is restricted to in-frame clones and leaves out a portion. Of 450,000 to 500,000 clones in the sample, around 80% were seen once. Sequencing was performed on PBMCs. The sequence came from a woman between 35 and 50 years old in good health. Some clones in this sample may be carry-over from other donors' samples. The chain uses TRBV4-2 and TRBJ2-1, with D perhaps TRBD1 or TRBD2 (5 bases each). CDR3 protein: CASSQDVGTAGSYNEQFF. For the CDR3, the DNA is TGTGCCAGCAGCCAAGATGTGGGGACCGCAGGCTCCTACAATGAGCAGTTCTTC.